Listed here are 21 T cell receptor beta chains from one sample, sequenced in a study of T cell responses to AZD1222 COVID-19 vaccine. Assay used: immunoSEQ multiplex PCR; TCRdb lists only in-frame clones, some missing. The table has around 130,000 clones, about 94% seen once. Material: peripheral blood, obtained on day 0 of AZD1222 vaccination. These TCRs come from an adult in good health.

The V call is TRBV5-4, the J call TRBJ2-3; 12 positions agree with TRBD2. The CDR3 has 19 amino acids. Germline V gene data show CDR1 as SGHNT and CDR2 as YYREEE (reference sequence). V was clipped by 2 bases and J by 0 bases; unmatched bases: 10. The CDR3 region is CASSFLKLAGGTSTDTQYF. For the CDR3, the DNA is TGTGCCAGCAGCTTTTTGAAACTAGCGGGAGGTACTAGCACAGATACGCAGTATTTT.

CDR3 DNA sequence: TGTGCCAGCAGACCCCTGGGCTACGAGCAGTACTTC. Amino acids: CASRPLGYEQYF. The V and J genes are TRBV2 and TRBJ2-7; D gene ambiguous. Trimming pared 6 bases from V and 3 bases from J, leaving 9 bases between. In germline, CDR1 is SNHLY, CDR2 FYNNEI. This CDR3 region has 12 residues.

This chain uses TRBV30 with TRBJ1-2; D gene uncertain. Germline lookup yields CDR1 GTSNPN and CDR2 SVGIG (reference sequence). This CDR3 spans 12 amino acids. The germline V and J ends were trimmed by 4 bases and 4 bases, with 10 bases remaining between them. CDR3 in DNA: TGTGCCTGGACCTACAGCAGCTATGGCTACACCTTC. Translating it yields CAWTYSSYGYTF.

V is TRBV27 and J is TRBJ2-6; D is possibly TRBD2 (6 bases). In germline, CDR1 is MNHEY, CDR2 SMNVEV (reference sequence). The CDR3 extends over 14 amino acids. Trimming took 8 bases from V and 2 from J, leaving 10 bases between them. The CDR3 here is CASGTAPGANVLTF. The DNA of the CDR3 is TGTGCCAGCGGGACTGCCCCTGGGGCCAACGTCCTGACTTTC.

The J gene is TRBJ2-5, the V gene TRBV4-1, with 16 bases lining up with TRBD2. The CDR3 has 17 residues. The germline V gene has CDR1 MGHRA and CDR2 YSYEKL. Trimming removed 1 base from V and 2 bases from J; junction bases left unmatched: 1. CDR3 in DNA: TGCGCCAGCAGCCAAGCGGGACTAGCGGGAGGGCAAGAGACCCAGTACTTC. The encoded protein is CASSQAGLAGGQETQYF.

This chain joins TRBV27 and TRBJ1-2; 7 positions match TRBD1. The germline V gene encodes CDR1 MNHEY and CDR2 SMNVEV (reference sequence). V shed 6 bases, J shed 5 bases, and the junction held 6 bases outside the gene matches. The CDR3 is 13 amino acids. CDR3 region: CASSWAGQYGYTF. In DNA, the CDR3 is TGTGCCAGCAGCTGGGCGGGACAGTATGGCTACACCTTC.

V is TRBV5-1 and J is TRBJ2-1; 8 bases align to TRBD2. This CDR3 contains 15 residues. V dropped 6 bases and J dropped 5; count of bases not matched to a gene: 10. The germline gives CDR1 SGHRS, CDR2 YFSETQ. The CDR3 spells CASTLGTRVDNEQFF. The CDR3 DNA follows: TGCGCCAGCACCCTAGGGACTAGGGTCGACAATGAGCAGTTCTTC.

The chain carries TRBV7-2 and TRBJ2-7; a possible D gene is TRBD1 (6 bases). Germline-derived CDR1 and CDR2 are SGHTA and FQGNSA. The V and J ends lost 1 base and 0 bases respectively, with 10 bases between them. There are 15 residues in the CDR3. CDR3 DNA: TGTGCCAGCAGCTTAGTTGGGGGACACTCCTACGAGCAGTACTTC. This translates into CASSLVGGHSYEQYF.

The chain links TRBV6-1 to TRBJ2-7, with D perhaps given as TRBD1 or TRBD2 (5 bases each). CDR3 length: 14 amino acids. V lost 3 bases, J lost 4 bases, and 13 bases lay in between. Germline loops: CDR1 MNHNS, CDR2 SASEGT. The CDR3 coding sequence is TGTGCCAGCAGTGACACGGGGCTCGGTTACGAGCAGTACTTC. It encodes CASSDTGLGYEQYF.

A single count supports this clone. V gene TRBV27 combines with J gene TRBJ1-2; possibly TRBD1 for D (6 bases). Looked up from germline, CDR1 is MNHEY and CDR2 is SMNVEV (reference sequence). Trimming removed 0 bases at V and 4 bases at J, with 12 bases between. The CDR3 is 15 residues long. The CDR3 bases are TGTGCCAGCAGTTTATCGATGGGGGGGGCCTATGGCTACACCTTC. Translating it yields CASSLSMGGAYGYTF.

This clone appeared once. The CDR3 region has the DNA TGTGCCAGCAGTGAAGACAGTCCACCCCAGCCCCAGCATTTT. This encodes CASSEDSPPQPQHF. The chain has TRBV2 and TRBJ1-5; D not resolved. The CDR3 extends over 14 amino acids. CDR1 and CDR2 from the germline V gene are SNHLY and FYNNEI. V was pared by 1 base and J by 7 bases, with 11 bases between.

This chain links TRBV7-9 with TRBJ2-7; 10 nucleotides match TRBD1. This CDR3 is built from 14 residues. The V gene end was trimmed by 5 bases and the J gene end by 3 bases; junction bases not matched to a gene: 4. In germline, CDR1 is SEHNR, CDR2 FQNEAQ (reference sequence). The CDR3 sequence: CASSLTGGYYEQYF. In nucleotides, the CDR3 is TGTGCCAGCAGCCTGACAGGGGGCTACTACGAGCAGTACTTC. Using reference TRBV7-9 and TRBJ2-7 for the parts outside the CDR3, the full variable domain is DTGVSQNPRHKITKRGQNVTFRCDPISEHNRLYWYRQTLGQGPEFLTYFQNEAQLEKSRLLSDRFSAERPKGSFSTLEIQRTEQGDSAMYLCASSLTGGYYEQYFGPGTRLTVT.

The V and J genes are TRBV6-5 and TRBJ1-3; TRBD1 aligns across 10 bases. Germline CDR1 is MNHEY and CDR2 is SVGAGI. CDR3 length equals 14 residues. The V segment lost 6 bases and the J segment 4 bases; nucleotides outside the gene matches: 3. The CDR3 DNA sequence: TGTGCCAGCAGCCGGACAGGGGGAGGAAACACCATATATTTT. Amino acid sequence: CASSRTGGGNTIYF.

The gene calls are TRBV5-1 and TRBJ2-2; unclear D gene. With 0 bases removed from V and 0 bases from J, the gap between germline ends came to 9 bases. Germline CDR1 is SGHRS and CDR2 is YFSETQ. This CDR3 spans 16 amino acids. CDR3 DNA: TGCGCCAGCAGCTTGGCCGGTGGGGCGAACACCGGGGAGCTGTTTTTT. Translation: CASSLAGGANTGELFF.

For the CDR3, the DNA is TGTGCCAGCAGCCGCAGGATGGGGTCTGGTGAAAAACTGTTTTTT. Its protein product is CASSRRMGSGEKLFF. The chain carries TRBV7-9 and TRBJ1-4; D gene ambiguous. CDR3 length: 15 residues. From germline, CDR1 is SEHNR and CDR2 FQNEAQ (reference sequence). Trimming took 5 bases from V and 7 from J, leaving 17 bases between them.

The chain carries TRBV9 and TRBJ1-4; the D is unclear. The CDR3 spans 13 residues. CDR1 and CDR2 (germline): SGDLS, YYNGEE. Trimming removed 0 bases from V and 5 bases from J, with 5 bases in between. The CDR3 loop is CASSVGLNEKLFF. As DNA, the CDR3 is TGTGCCAGCAGCGTAGGTTTAAATGAAAAACTGTTTTTT.

This chain links TRBV19 with TRBJ1-2; 9 bases agree with TRBD1. After removal of 6 bases from V and 6 bases from J, the junction contained 23 bases not matched to a gene. Germline lookup yields CDR1 LNHDA and CDR2 SQIVND (reference sequence). This CDR3 is built from 19 residues. The chain's CDR3 is CASSTTPRDRAFWEDGYTF. For the CDR3, the DNA is TGTGCCAGTAGCACAACTCCCCGGGACAGGGCTTTTTGGGAGGATGGCTACACCTTC.

The chain joins TRBV27 to TRBJ2-1, with 7 bases matching TRBD2. Per germline, CDR1 MNHEY and CDR2 SMNVEV (reference sequence). This CDR3 comprises 16 residues. Unmatched junction bases numbered 6, after V lost 4 bases and J lost 0 bases. CDR3 loop: CASSSGAGSSYNEQFF. The DNA of the CDR3 is TGTGCCAGCAGTTCCGGAGCGGGGAGCTCCTACAATGAGCAGTTCTTC.

V and J are TRBV15 and TRBJ1-5, with D possibly being TRBD1 (5 bases). Trimming took off 5 bases at V and 0 bases at J, with 11 bases between the two ends. This CDR3 has 15 residues. Germline V CDR1 and CDR2: LNHNV, YYDKDF (reference sequence). CDR3: CATSGGRTSNQPQHF. The CDR3 DNA follows: TGTGCCACCAGCGGGGGACGGACTAGCAATCAGCCCCAGCATTTT.

The chain has TRBV28 and TRBJ2-7, with 9 positions matching TRBD1. With V trimmed by 4 bases and J by 6 bases, 7 bases remained unmatched. The CDR3 consists of 14 residues. Germline loops: CDR1 MDHEN, CDR2 SYDVKM. The CDR3 nucleotides read TGTGCCAGCAGTTCGGGACAGGGAGGGGGCGAGCAGTACTTC. This codes for CASSSGQGGGEQYF.

The chain links TRBV24-1 to TRBJ2-3; D is perhaps TRBD1 (6 bases). Germline V CDR1 and CDR2: KGHDR, SFDVKD. Trimming pared 1 base from V and 5 bases from J, leaving 18 bases between. This CDR3 is 17 amino acids long. CDR3 nucleotide sequence: TGTGCCACCAGTGATTTCCCCGGACAGACTGGGGGAGATACGCAGTATTTT. Its translation: CATSDFPGQTGGDTQYF.